A selection of T cell receptor beta chains follows, all from one sample in a study of cytomegalovirus exposure and HLA in healthy donors. Only in-frame clones appear in the TCRdb table, and some are missing; sequencing was by immunoSEQ multiplex PCR. Here the sample spans about 170,000 clones, approximately 78% being singletons. Material: PBMCs. These receptors were taken from a woman under 30 in good health and CMV-seronegative. Each CDR3 is given with its conserved first and last residue. A D gene is named only where the DNA matches it firmly. Where a row states a size, it is once, few, many or the class of an expanded clone; other rows omit it.

V: TRBV15; J: TRBJ1-5; size: NA; D: TRBD1; DNA: TGTGCCACCAGCAGCGAAACAGGGGGAAGAAATCAGCCCCAGCATTTT; CDR3: CATSSETGGRNQPQHF
V: TRBV4-2; J: TRBJ1-1; size: NA; D: NA; DNA: TGTGCCAGCAGCCAGTACAGCGGAAGGGAGACTGAAGCTTTCTTT; CDR3: CASSQYSGRETEAFF
V: TRBV6-6; J: TRBJ1-2; size: NA; D: TRBD1; DNA: TGTGCCAGCACCCCGGACAGGTCTCTCGGCTACACCTTC; CDR3: CASTPDRSLGYTF
V: TRBV9; J: TRBJ2-1; size: NA; D: NA; DNA: TGTGCCAGCAGCGTAGGTCGCGGGTCCTACAATGAGCAGTTCTTC; CDR3: CASSVGRGSYNEQFF
V: TRBV5-1; J: TRBJ2-7; size: NA; D: TRBD1; DNA: TGCGCCAGCAGCTCCGGACAGGGTAAGGTCTACGAGCAGTACTTC; CDR3: CASSSGQGKVYEQYF
V: TRBV7-2; J: TRBJ2-2; size: once; D: NA; DNA: TGTGCCAGCAGCTTGGACATCGACGATCCTCAGAACACCGGGGAGCTGTTTTTT; CDR3: CASSLDIDDPQNTGELFF
V: TRBV28; J: TRBJ2-7; size: NA; D: TRBD2; DNA: TGTGCCTCGAGGGGGGCGGGAGGAGGCGAGCAGTACTTC; CDR3: CASRGAGGGEQYF
V: TRBV6-5; J: TRBJ1-2; size: NA; D: NA; DNA: TGTGCCAGCAGCCCACAGGGATGGTTTGGCTACACCTTC; CDR3: CASSPQGWFGYTF
V: TRBV12-5; J: TRBJ1-2; size: NA; D: NA; DNA: TGTGCTAGTGGTGGGGGGGACTACACCTTC; CDR3: CASGGGDYTF
V: TRBV11-2; J: TRBJ2-2; size: NA; D: NA; DNA: TGTGCCAGCACCGATAGGGGGAACACCGGGGAGCTGTTTTTT; CDR3: CASTDRGNTGELFF
V: TRBV28; J: TRBJ1-5; size: NA; D: TRBD1; DNA: TGTGCCAGCAGTCACGCCGCGACAGGGGATCAGCCCCAGCATTTT; CDR3: CASSHAATGDQPQHF
V: TRBV9; J: TRBJ2-2; size: few; D: TRBD2; DNA: TGTGCCAGCAGCCCCCCGGGACTAGCGGGAGGGCGCACCGGGGAGCTGTTTTTT; CDR3: CASSPPGLAGGRTGELFF
V: TRBV21-1; J: TRBJ1-1; size: NA; D: NA; DNA: TGTGCCAGCAGCGAAACGACGGGACAGGGTACCACTGAAGCTTTCTTT; CDR3: CASSETTGQGTTEAFF
V: TRBV6-1; J: TRBJ2-7; size: NA; D: NA; DNA: TGTGCCAGCAGGAGGAGGGACCGGGACTACGAGCAGTACTTC; CDR3: CASRRRDRDYEQYF
V: TRBV11-2; J: TRBJ2-5; size: NA; D: NA; DNA: TGTGCCAGCAGCTTGTATGTGGTTCCGGGCGGGGAGACCCAGTACTTC; CDR3: CASSLYVVPGGETQYF
V: TRBV6-6; J: TRBJ1-6; size: NA; D: NA; DNA: TGTGCCAGCAGTTACCATCCCCCTAATTCACCCCTCCACTTT; CDR3: CASSYHPPNSPLHF
V: TRBV5-1; J: TRBJ2-7; size: NA; D: NA; DNA: TGCGCCAGCAGCTTGGACCCCGAGCTAGCCTACGAGCAGTACTTC; CDR3: CASSLDPELAYEQYF
V: TRBV9; J: TRBJ1-3; size: NA; D: TRBD1; DNA: TGTGCCAGCAGCGGACAGGGGGCATCTGGAAACACCATATATTTT; CDR3: CASSGQGASGNTIYF
V: TRBV5-6; J: TRBJ1-3; size: once; D: NA; DNA: TGTGCCAGCAGCTTGGGGGGAGCTGGAAACACCATATATTTT; CDR3: CASSLGGAGNTIYF
V: TRBV10-1; J: TRBJ2-7; size: NA; D: NA; DNA: TGCGCCAGCAGCCAGGGGTCCTTGGACGAGCAGTACTTC; CDR3: CASSQGSLDEQYF
V: TRBV5-6; J: TRBJ1-4; size: few; D: TRBD1; DNA: TGTGCCAGCAACCCAACAGGGGAAAGGGAAAAACTGTTTTTT; CDR3: CASNPTGEREKLFF
V: TRBV7-9; J: TRBJ2-1; size: NA; D: TRBD2; DNA: TGTGCCAGCAGCTTCGGGGGAGGGTCCTACAATGAGCAGTTCTTC; CDR3: CASSFGGGSYNEQFF
V: TRBV7-2; J: TRBJ2-1; size: NA; D: NA; DNA: TGTGCCAGCAGCTTAGACAGGATCGTAACGGCGAATGAGCAGTTCTTC; CDR3: CASSLDRIVTANEQFF
V: TRBV5-4; J: TRBJ2-1; size: NA; D: TRBD2; DNA: TGTGCCAGCAGCCCGGCGGTTTGGGCGGGAGGTGCAAATGAGCAGTTCTTC; CDR3: CASSPAVWAGGANEQFF
V: TRBV5-1; J: TRBJ1-2; size: once; D: NA; DNA: TGCGCCAGCAGCCACGACAGTCTAACGGGCTACACCTTC; CDR3: CASSHDSLTGYTF
V: TRBV28; J: TRBJ2-7; size: once; D: TRBD1; DNA: TGTGCCAGCAGTGTGGTGGACAGGGGGGGGCCGGGGTATAGGTACGAGCAGTACTTC; CDR3: CASSVVDRGGPGYRYEQYF
V: TRBV4-3; J: TRBJ2-7; size: NA; D: NA; DNA: TGCGCCAGCACACCAAGATCCCCAGGGAACGACGAGCAGTACTTC; CDR3: CASTPRSPGNDEQYF
V: TRBV6-1; J: TRBJ2-7; size: NA; D: TRBD2; DNA: TGTGCCAGCAGGCCGGGACTAGCGGGAATCTACGAGCAGTACTTC; CDR3: CASRPGLAGIYEQYF
V: TRBV2; J: TRBJ2-1; size: NA; D: TRBD2; DNA: TGTGCCAGCAGCCCCGGACTAGTAAATGAGCAGTTCTTC; CDR3: CASSPGLVNEQFF
V: TRBV7-9; J: TRBJ2-5; size: NA; D: TRBD1; DNA: TGTGCCAGCAGCCTCCGGGGACAGGCGCAAGAGACCCAGTACTTC; CDR3: CASSLRGQAQETQYF
V: TRBV28; J: TRBJ2-5; size: NA; D: TRBD2; DNA: TGTGCCAGCAGAGGACTAGCAGAGACCCAGTACTTC; CDR3: CASRGLAETQYF
V: TRBV19; J: TRBJ2-7; size: NA; D: TRBD1; DNA: TGTGCCAGTAGTATACAAGGCGGACAGGGGTGGCCCCTCTACGAGCAGTACTTC; CDR3: CASSIQGGQGWPLYEQYF
V: TRBV7-9; J: TRBJ1-4; size: NA; D: NA; DNA: TGTGCCAGCAGTTTCCGACAGGACCTTAATGAAAAACTGTTTTTT; CDR3: CASSFRQDLNEKLFF
V: TRBV4-1; J: TRBJ2-1; size: NA; D: TRBD1; DNA: TGCGCCAGCAGCCAAGATGTGACAGGGCTGTTCAATGAGCAGTTCTTC; CDR3: CASSQDVTGLFNEQFF
V: TRBV19; J: TRBJ2-5; size: NA; D: NA; DNA: TGTGCCAGTAGTATAGGGGGAGGCCCGCGAGAGACCCAGTACTTC; CDR3: CASSIGGGPRETQYF
V: TRBV2; J: TRBJ1-1; size: NA; D: TRBD1; DNA: TGTGCCAGCAGTGACCCCGGCAAGGACTGGCCGGACAGGGGGAGCCTACTAAACACTGAAGCTTTCTTT; CDR3: CASSDPGKDWPDRGSLLNTEAFF
V: TRBV7-9; J: TRBJ1-1; size: NA; D: NA; DNA: TGTGCCAGCAGCTTAGCGTTGTTAGGGAGAGAAGCTTTCTTT; CDR3: CASSLALLGREAFF
V: TRBV6-6; J: TRBJ2-7; size: NA; D: NA; DNA: TGTGCCAGCAGAGACCAGGGGGGATACTCCTACGAGCAGTACTTC; CDR3: CASRDQGGYSYEQYF
V: TRBV19; J: TRBJ1-5; size: NA; D: NA; DNA: TGTGCCAGTAGCTCTATCGATAAACCTAGCAATCAGCCCCAGCATTTT; CDR3: CASSSIDKPSNQPQHF
V: TRBV4-1; J: TRBJ2-2; size: NA; D: NA; DNA: TGCGCCAGCAGCCTTAGTATCGCCGGGGAGCTGTTTTTT; CDR3: CASSLSIAGELFF
V: TRBV28; J: TRBJ2-7; size: once; D: TRBD1; DNA: TGTGCCAGCAGTTTCACAGGGGCCGAGCAGTACTTC; CDR3: CASSFTGAEQYF
V: TRBV23-1; J: TRBJ2-1; size: NA; D: TRBD1; DNA: TGCGCCAGCAGTCAGCGCGACAGGGCCAATGAGCAGTTCTTC; CDR3: CASSQRDRANEQFF
V: TRBV4-3; J: TRBJ2-1; size: NA; D: NA; DNA: TGCGCCAGCAGCCGACAGATGGCGGCCTCCTACAATGAGCAGTTCTTC; CDR3: CASSRQMAASYNEQFF
V: TRBV7-9; J: TRBJ1-2; size: NA; D: TRBD1; DNA: TGTGCCAGCAGCCTGGGACAGGGGCCTAACTATGGCTACACCTTC; CDR3: CASSLGQGPNYGYTF
V: TRBV12-5; J: TRBJ1-3; size: few; D: TRBD1; DNA: TGTGCTAGTGGTTTGGCCCCGACAGGGGCTGGAAACACCATATATTTT; CDR3: CASGLAPTGAGNTIYF
V: TRBV14; J: TRBJ1-5; size: NA; D: NA; DNA: TGTGCCAGCAGCCAGTCAGGTTCCCAGCCCCAGCATTTT; CDR3: CASSQSGSQPQHF
V: TRBV11-3; J: TRBJ1-4; size: few; D: NA; DNA: TGTGCCAGCAGCTTAGGCTCACAGGGTTATGAAAAACTGTTTTTT; CDR3: CASSLGSQGYEKLFF
V: TRBV19; J: TRBJ2-7; size: few; D: TRBD2; DNA: TGTGCCAGTAGTCCATCCCCTAGCGGGAGGGCCGACGAGCAGTACTTC; CDR3: CASSPSPSGRADEQYF
V: TRBV27; J: TRBJ2-6; size: NA; D: NA; DNA: TGTGCCAGCAGCCGGTCTGGGGCCAACGTCCTGACTTTC; CDR3: CASSRSGANVLTF
V: TRBV19; J: TRBJ2-7; size: NA; D: NA; DNA: TGTGCCAGTAGCTCTACGCGACAGGGCCCGGGAGCTTACGAGCAGTACTTC; CDR3: CASSSTRQGPGAYEQYF
V: TRBV7-9; J: TRBJ2-7; size: NA; D: NA; DNA: TGTGCCAGCAGCTTAACGAGCGACGAGCAGTACTTC; CDR3: CASSLTSDEQYF